The table lists the clone carrying this T cell receptor beta chain with a few counts. Its antigen is currently unknown. The source of the sample is a study of T cell repertoires in cytomegalovirus infection. Using its own MiXCR run on the reads, TCRdb lists one record per CDR3 protein. Of approximately 910,000 distinct CDR3 sequences listed, around 31% are singletons. Between the trimmed V and J ends, which lost 5 bases and 1 base, there was a span of 20 bases. This CDR3 region has 17 residues. Germline V gene lookup returns CDR1 MNHNS and CDR2 SASEGT. Study-level results: CMV-specific TCR beta clonotypes restricted by HLA-C dominated the ex vivo response.

The rearrangement joins TRBV6-1 to TRBJ2-5, with D unresolved. Sample: cultured CD8+ T cells from PBMCs, taken from culture after CMV antigen stimulation. The receptor's source is a human donor in good health (CMV status not recorded). Some clones in this sample may be carry-over from other donors' samples. The chain's CDR3 is CASSQKRKPLTQETQYF. The DNA for the CDR3 is TGTGCCAGCAGTCAGAAAAGGAAACCCCTAACCCAAGAGACCCAGTACTTC.